The rows below give T cell receptor beta chains drawn from one sample of a study of T-cell reconstitution after alpha-beta-depleted transplantation in children. MiXCR was run by TCRdb on the PCR reads, yielding one entry per CDR3 protein. The table includes about 200,000 distinct CDR3 sequences, roughly 6% detected once. Here the sequenced sample was PBMCs, taken before TCRalphabeta/CD19-depleted stem cell transplant. The receptors originated from a girl under three years old with combined immunodeficiency, due to receive a stem cell transplant. Each CDR3 is given with its conserved first and last residue. Fields, in order: clone size, V gene, J gene, CDR3 protein. The size field is filled for only some rows; it gives once, few, many or a size class.

size: -
V: TRBV12-3/TRBV12-4
J: TRBJ2-7
CDR3: CASSLGSTVRQYF

size: few
V: TRBV5-6
J: TRBJ2-7
CDR3: CASSRRVTDEQYF

size: -
V: TRBV4-1
J: TRBJ2-3
CDR3: CASSSPGLQDTQYF

size: many
V: TRBV29-1
J: TRBJ2-7
CDR3: CSVGQPPYEQYF

size: many
V: TRBV29-1
J: TRBJ2-1
CDR3: CSVSKIRVSSYNEQFF

size: many
V: TRBV4-3
J: TRBJ2-3
CDR3: CASSLQSTTPPGAF

size: many
V: TRBV5-6
J: TRBJ2-7
CDR3: CASSWGGTSVYEQYF

size: many
V: TRBV7-2
J: TRBJ2-1
CDR3: CASSLQVPSSYNEQFF

size: -
V: TRBV12-3/TRBV12-4
J: TRBJ2-1
CDR3: CASSLTSGGKSSYNEQFF

size: many
V: TRBV29-1
J: TRBJ1-2
CDR3: CSVEEVIGLYGYTF

size: few
V: TRBV5-1
J: TRBJ1-1
CDR3: CASSLFGGTKNTEAFF

size: few
V: TRBV12-3/TRBV12-4
J: TRBJ1-6
CDR3: CASSQGLYNSPLHF

size: few
V: TRBV5-5
J: TRBJ1-5
CDR3: CASSLGSRTLDPQPQHF

size: many
V: TRBV15
J: TRBJ1-2
CDR3: CATSRGDPWTGINGYTF

size: -
V: TRBV4-2
J: TRBJ2-2
CDR3: CASSQDVALNTGELFF

size: many
V: TRBV10-3
J: TRBJ2-3
CDR3: CAITETSSADTQYF